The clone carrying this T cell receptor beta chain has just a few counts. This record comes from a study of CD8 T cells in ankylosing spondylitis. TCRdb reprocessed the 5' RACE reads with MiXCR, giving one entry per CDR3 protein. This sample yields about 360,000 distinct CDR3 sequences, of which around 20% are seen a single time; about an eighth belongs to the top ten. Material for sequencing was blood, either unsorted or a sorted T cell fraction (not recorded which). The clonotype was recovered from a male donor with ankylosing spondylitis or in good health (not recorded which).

The CDR3 coding sequence is TGTGCCAGCACCCGGGGGGCAGCCGAGCAGTACTTC. As protein: CASTRGAAEQYF. The rearrangement joins TRBV12-3 or TRBV12-4 to TRBJ2-7; weak D call: TRBD2 (7 bases). The CDR3 loop spans 12 amino acids. Deletions cut 7 bases from V and 6 bases from J, with 13 bases between.